This is a list of T cell receptor beta chains from one sample in a study of blood T cell repertoires in COVID-19. Method: immunoSEQ multiplex PCR; TCRdb's copy keeps in-frame clones and lacks some. The sample consists of 150,000 to 200,000 clones, about 86% of them appearing once. The specimen sequenced was peripheral blood. The receptors originated from a man younger than 35 with active or convalescent COVID-19. CDR3s include the opening cysteine and the closing phenylalanine or tryptophan. The order of the fields is CDR3 protein, V gene.

CDR3 protein: CASGQGLGNGYTF
V gene: TRBV2

CDR3 protein: CASSRAPSLGGIQYF
V gene: TRBV3-1/TRBV3-2

CDR3 protein: CASSYWGQGARNEQFF
V gene: TRBV6-2/TRBV6-3

CDR3 protein: CASSHGTDTQYF
V gene: TRBV4-2

CDR3 protein: CASSLGQGFSTEAFF
V gene: TRBV27

CDR3 protein: CASSFRAGQETQYF
V gene: TRBV7-2

CDR3 protein: CASSREAGNTIYF
V gene: TRBV7-7

CDR3 protein: CASRLKGEAFF
V gene: TRBV2

CDR3 protein: CASSYSKDTPPYEQYF
V gene: TRBV6-2/TRBV6-3

CDR3 protein: CASSLALSSGNTIYF
V gene: TRBV7-8

CDR3 protein: CAWRPNSYEQYF
V gene: TRBV30

CDR3 protein: CASSLIQGDQPQHF
V gene: TRBV7-8

CDR3 protein: CASSPGLTNTGELFF
V gene: TRBV28

CDR3 protein: CASSPKAGENTGELFF
V gene: TRBV5-1

CDR3 protein: CASSPEWGQGQETQYF
V gene: TRBV3-1/TRBV3-2

CDR3 protein: CATSMQANYGYTF
V gene: TRBV24-1

CDR3 protein: CATSRGQVEVAEAFF
V gene: TRBV15

CDR3 protein: CASSPGLAGGGFTDTQYF
V gene: TRBV11-3

CDR3 protein: CASSRTGGNEKLFF
V gene: TRBV7-6

CDR3 protein: CASSHPGTSGSWAYEQYF
V gene: TRBV7-9

CDR3 protein: CASSSKLDASEDGPQHF
V gene: TRBV7-9

CDR3 protein: CASRRFEQNEKLFF
V gene: TRBV2

CDR3 protein: CASSPGQPNQPQHF
V gene: TRBV5-1

CDR3 protein: CASSASGGAWNEQFF
V gene: TRBV5-1

CDR3 protein: CASSVDLVAGIYGYTF
V gene: TRBV9

CDR3 protein: CASRPSSYNEQFF
V gene: TRBV6-5

CDR3 protein: CAISESTGRVETQYF
V gene: TRBV10-3

CDR3 protein: CSGTPGEGAYTF
V gene: TRBV29-1

CDR3 protein: CASGSPRQPQHF
V gene: TRBV12-5

CDR3 protein: CASSFAGNTIYF
V gene: TRBV28

CDR3 protein: CASSQFVGNEQFF
V gene: TRBV3-1/TRBV3-2

CDR3 protein: CASSLGQGLVETQYF
V gene: TRBV5-4

CDR3 protein: CASSTSSTQYF
V gene: TRBV19

CDR3 protein: CASSLGPRGPSYEQYF
V gene: TRBV27

CDR3 protein: CASSVAGLAGTDTQYF
V gene: TRBV9

CDR3 protein: CASSDLSTSEQFF
V gene: TRBV6-4

CDR3 protein: CASSGLTSMGTGELFF
V gene: TRBV27

CDR3 protein: CASAGTSGNNEQFF
V gene: TRBV11-3

CDR3 protein: CAIRGQGNTEAFF
V gene: TRBV10-3

CDR3 protein: CASLAYSDTEAFF
V gene: TRBV5-5

CDR3 protein: CASSLVGGGAHNEQFF
V gene: TRBV5-1

CDR3 protein: CAWGQGTSYGYTF
V gene: TRBV30

CDR3 protein: CASSPTSGGAPYNEQFF
V gene: TRBV9

CDR3 protein: CASSLTGVDGELFF
V gene: TRBV7-9

CDR3 protein: CASSTTVNTEAFF
V gene: TRBV7-3

CDR3 protein: CASSLGQGDTQYF
V gene: TRBV5-1

CDR3 protein: CASSVEDEQFF
V gene: TRBV5-1

CDR3 protein: CAYLGRSSYNEQFF
V gene: TRBV30

CDR3 protein: CASSQDFSGTGDGNTIYF
V gene: TRBV3-1/TRBV3-2

CDR3 protein: CASSRDRSTDTQYF
V gene: TRBV5-4

CDR3 protein: CASGGGKAGGYTF
V gene: TRBV28